This T cell receptor (beta chain) appears in the sequencing data of a study of graft-versus-host responses after intestinal transplantation (dated by TCRdb to about 2021). Study-wide context: Multivisceral, liver-intestinal, or isolated intestinal transplants were received by the recipients. After intestinal transplantation, graft-versus-host and host-versus-graft alloreactive T cell clones were followed in the graft, circulation and bone marrow using bulk TCR-beta CDR3 sequencing. A peak of at least 4% donor T cells among recipient peripheral blood mononuclear cells was the definition used for donor T cell macrochimerism. The cohort enrolled around 25 intestinal transplant recipients including one retransplant, and a few patients lacking pretransplant specimens were excluded. To identify alloreactive clones, pre-transplant mixed lymphocyte reaction products were sequenced and then compared with unstimulated pre-transplant donor and recipient T cells. Samples from a few later patients were sequenced in-house on an Illumina MiSeq with MiXCR processing rather than by the commercial service. Anti-thymocyte globulin induction was given to all recipients, followed by maintenance tacrolimus and steroids for about 3 years. The full study reports these points: Patients with donor T cell macrochimerism had high GvH to HvG T cell clonal ratios in their allografts. Early after transplant, peak levels of circulating GvH clones were associated with declines in HvG clones. GvH clones were detected in recipient bone marrow, and some appeared earlier in ileal mucosa or blood, consistent with an intestinal mucosal origin. Conclusions were limited by the relatively low number and heterogeneity of intestinal transplant patients.

Blood samples were collected up to 4 times in the first month after transplant and then at least monthly when available. Library creation used the immunoSEQ multiplex PCR assay. High-throughput TCR-beta CDR3 sequencing of genomic DNA from most patients was performed by Adaptive Biotechnologies. The study's own analysis went as follows. TCR sequencing data were retrieved from Adaptive's ImmunoSEQ software for around 19 patients, whereas a few other patients were processed with MiXCR and VDJtools. CDR3 nucleotide sequences shared between donor and recipient were removed because their origin could not be assigned. At least 2-fold expansion over unstimulated cells and a minimum CFSE-low frequency of 0.002% (template counts) or 0.001% (read counts) were required for clones to be classified as alloreactive. A clone was considered mappable if detected in the sequenced pre-transplant spleen, lymph node, or MLR CFSE-low populations of the donor or recipient. The cumulative frequency of alloreactive clones was calculated as a percentage of all sequences, weighted by copy number. TCRdb retrieved this table from immuneACCESS and kept in-frame rearrangements only. Not all clones are present; in checked studies, unresolved V genes account for under half, and no reason is known for the remainder. V and J calls plus clone size are reproduced from that table; the DNA served to infer D and trimming. The sample includes tens of thousands of clones, with less than 95% observed a single time. Of the sample, 0.4% to 0.65% is held by the ten largest clones.

CDR1 and CDR2 (SGHNT, YYREEE) derive from the germline V gene (reference sequence). The CDR3, cysteine through phenylalanine, is 15 amino acids long. Only the CDR3 part of the read is kept: 45 bases, read in frame from the first base. Ends trimmed: V by 6 bases, J by 6 bases; bases unmatched to a gene: 10. As concerns this clone: The clone's antigen remains unknown. Per-base quality was not reported, and no clone a single base away is much larger than it.

This specimen consisted of PBMCs, obtained 156 days after intestinal transplant. The receptor chain draws on TRBV5-4 and TRBJ2-1, with TRBD2 identical over 9 junction bases. The clonotype originates from a human patient who received an intestinal transplant, so some T cells may come from the graft donor. The DNA sequence follows: TGTGCCAGCAACCAACTAGCGGGTGCTTTCAATGAGCAGTTCTTC. Translated, it reads CASNQLAGAFNEQFF.